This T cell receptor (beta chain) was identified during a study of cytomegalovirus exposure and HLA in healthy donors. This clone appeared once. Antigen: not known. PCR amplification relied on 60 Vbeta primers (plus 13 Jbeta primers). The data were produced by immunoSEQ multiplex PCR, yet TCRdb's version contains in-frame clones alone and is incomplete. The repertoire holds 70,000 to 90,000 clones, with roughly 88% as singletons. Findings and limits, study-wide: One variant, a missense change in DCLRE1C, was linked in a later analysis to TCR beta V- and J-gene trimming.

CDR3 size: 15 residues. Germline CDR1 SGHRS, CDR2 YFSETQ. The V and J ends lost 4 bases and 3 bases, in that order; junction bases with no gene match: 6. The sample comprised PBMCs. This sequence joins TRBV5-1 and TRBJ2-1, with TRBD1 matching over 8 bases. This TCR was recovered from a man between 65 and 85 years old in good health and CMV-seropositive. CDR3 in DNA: TGCGCCAGCAGCCCAGGACAGGGACTCTACAATGAGCAGTTCTTC. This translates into CASSPGQGLYNEQFF.